Below, 24 T cell receptor beta chains from the same sample are listed, as sequenced in a study of OX40 agonist ivuxolimab in advanced cancers. Using immunoSEQ multiplex PCR, the repertoire was profiled, and TCRdb retains in-frame clones only, with some absent. Altogether tens of thousands of clones are present, about 90% being singletons, with the ten largest covering around 1.5%. The sequencing here drew on CD4+ or CD8+ T cells sorted from blood, taken in a trial of the OX40 agonist ivuxolimab. The receptors here all came from an adult with an advanced solid tumor such as melanoma, head and neck, liver or kidney cancer.

V usage is TRBV28 and J usage is TRBJ1-5; D is unclear. Germline V gene sequence: CDR1 MDHEN, CDR2 SYDVKM. The CDR3 loop spans 12 amino acids. V was cut by 2 bases and J by 7 bases, with 6 bases left in between. CDR3 amino acids: CASSLSVQPQHF. CDR3 nucleotides: TGTGCCAGCAGTTTAAGCGTGCAGCCCCAGCATTTT.

The chain links TRBV6-1 to TRBJ1-4, with a weak D call TRBD1 (6 bases). Germline CDR1 MNHNS, CDR2 SASEGT. V was pared by 3 bases and J by 0 bases, with 11 bases between. This CDR3 comprises 16 residues. CDR3 sequence: CASSDRGSATNEKLFF. As DNA, the CDR3 is TGTGCCAGCAGTGACAGGGGATCGGCAACTAATGAAAAACTGTTTTTT.

The chain links TRBV19 to TRBJ2-2; 14 nucleotides agree with TRBD2. The V and J ends lost 5 bases and 7 bases, in that order; junction bases with no gene match: 12. Germline CDR1 reads LNHDA; CDR2 reads SQIVND (reference sequence). This CDR3 region has 18 residues. The CDR3 coding sequence is TGTGCCAGTAGTCCTCCACCGGGACTAGCGGGAGTGGTCGGGGAGCTGTTTTTT. Protein sequence: CASSPPPGLAGVVGELFF.

V usage is TRBV30 and J usage is TRBJ1-2; D unclear. Germline lookup yields CDR1 GTSNPN and CDR2 SVGIG (reference sequence). Trimming took off 2 bases at V and 7 bases at J, with 17 bases between the two ends. The CDR3 consists of 14 residues. The CDR3 reads CAWSKIALAAGYTF. The CDR3 nucleotides are TGTGCCTGGAGTAAGATTGCCCTCGCCGCTGGCTACACCTTC.

This chain joins TRBV27 and TRBJ2-7; 11 nucleotides agree with TRBD2. The CDR3 sequence is 14 residues long. The J segment lost 4 bases and the V segment lost 7 bases, leaving 6 bases of the junction unmatched. Germline loops: CDR1 MNHEY, CDR2 SMNVEV (reference sequence). This CDR3 is CASKGLAETYEQYF. The DNA for the CDR3 is TGTGCCAGCAAGGGACTAGCGGAGACTTACGAGCAGTACTTC.

The chain combines TRBV11-2 with TRBJ2-1; 10 bases match TRBD2. This CDR3 region has 15 residues. The germline V gene encodes CDR1 SGHAT and CDR2 FQNNGV. Trimming cost V 3 bases and J 3 bases; bases outside gene matches: 2. CDR3 sequence: CASSLTSGLYNEQFF. In DNA, the CDR3 is TGTGCCAGCAGCTTGACTAGCGGGCTCTACAATGAGCAGTTCTTC.

The chain couples TRBV7-3 to TRBJ2-3; D perhaps matches TRBD2 (5 bases). Germline CDR1 is SGHTA and CDR2 is FQGTGA. The CDR3 runs 18 residues. Trimming removed 5 bases at V and 1 base at J, with 22 bases between. CDR3 coding DNA: TGTGCCAGCAGCCCTCAAGCCGGGCGGGCAGGAGGCACAGATACGCAGTATTTT. Amino acid sequence: CASSPQAGRAGGTDTQYF.

CDR3 in amino acids: CASSRLGGNEKLFF. The CDR3 nucleotides are TGTGCCAGCAGCCGGTTGGGGGGCAATGAAAAACTGTTTTTT. The chain couples TRBV5-6 to TRBJ1-4, with a possible D match to TRBD1 (6 bases). Germline CDR1 SGHDT, CDR2 YYEEEE. Between the trimmed V and J ends, which lost 4 bases and 5 bases, there was a span of 12 bases. This CDR3 has 14 amino acids.

This rearrangement joins TRBV6-1 to TRBJ2-4; D perhaps matches TRBD2 (5 bases). Trimming shortened V by 2 bases and J by 9 bases, and 14 bases separated the two germline ends. The germline V gene has CDR1 MNHNS and CDR2 SASEGT. The CDR3 is made up of 14 amino acids. CDR3 residues: CASSELGPAGIQYF. Here the CDR3 DNA reads TGTGCCAGCAGTGAACTGGGCCCGGCGGGCATTCAGTACTTC.

The chain uses TRBV5-4 and TRBJ2-7; D is unresolved. V was clipped by 4 bases and J by 2 bases, with 10 bases between them. The CDR3 totals 13 residues. Germline values: CDR1 SGHNT, CDR2 YYREEE (reference sequence). In nucleotides, the CDR3 is TGTGCCAGCAGCATCGACACCGCCTACGAGCAGTACTTC. Translating it yields CASSIDTAYEQYF.

This clone was found once. The chain combines TRBV2 with TRBJ2-1, with 9 bases lining up with TRBD2. J was trimmed by 9 bases and V by 7 bases; bases with no gene match: 10. Germline V gene data show CDR1 as SNHLY and CDR2 as FYNNEI. The CDR3 length is 14 residues. The CDR3 region has the DNA TGTGCCAGCATAGGTGCGGGAGGGCCGAGTGAGCAGTTCTTC. Its protein is CASIGAGGPSEQFF. Combining the CDR3 with reference TRBV2 and TRBJ2-1 gives the whole variable domain EPEVTQTPSHQVTQMGQEVILRCVPISNHLYFYWYRQILGQKVEFLVSFYNNEISEKSEIFDDQFSVERPDGSNFTLKIRSTKLEDSAMYFCASIGAGGPSEQFFGPGTRLTVL.

CDR3 nucleotides: TGTGCCAGCAGCTTTGGGGGAGGGCGAAACTTACAAGAGACCCAGTACTTC. It specifies CASSFGGGRNLQETQYF. The chain has TRBV5-4 and TRBJ2-5; 7 bases map to TRBD2. Germline trimming cut 2 bases from V and 2 bases from J; bases unmatched to any gene: 12. This CDR3 spans 17 amino acids. The V gene's germline CDR1 is SGHNT and CDR2 YYREEE (reference sequence).

The chain carries TRBV28 and TRBJ2-1, with 8 bases aligning to TRBD2. V was pared by 5 bases and J by 6 bases, with 6 bases of the junction left unmatched. In germline, CDR1 is MDHEN, CDR2 SYDVKM. This CDR3 has 14 amino acids. CDR3 residues: CASSPGTRFNEQFF. DNA of the CDR3: TGTGCCAGCAGTCCCGGGACTAGATTCAATGAGCAGTTCTTC.

The CDR3 is CASSLLGTGGSGANVLTF. The CDR3 DNA sequence: TGCGCCAGCAGCCTGTTAGGGACAGGGGGCTCTGGGGCCAACGTCCTGACTTTC. The rearrangement links TRBV5-1 to TRBJ2-6; TRBD1 aligns across 11 bases. V trimming: 4 bases; J trimming: 0 bases; junction bases outside the gene matches: 6. The CDR3 loop spans 18 amino acids. Looked up from germline, CDR1 is SGHRS and CDR2 is YFSETQ.

The gene calls are TRBV1 and TRBJ1-1. TRBV1 is marked as a pseudogene. The CDR3 has 15 residues. Here the CDR3 reads CTSSRKLPGWTEAFF. DNA for the CDR3: TGCACCAGCAGCCGAAAGCTACCGGGGTGGACTGAAGCTTTCTTT.

This clone was recorded only once. The gene calls are TRBV10-3 and TRBJ2-5; D not resolved. CDR1 ENHRY and CDR2 SYGVKD come from the germline V gene. This CDR3 has 14 amino acids. The V gene lost 4 bases and the J gene lost 0 bases, with 9 bases spanning the gap. CDR3 nucleotide sequence: TGTGCCATCAGTGTCCAGCGTAACCAAGAGACCCAGTACTTC. It yields the protein CAISVQRNQETQYF.

The chain has TRBV19 and TRBJ2-7; D is undetermined. This CDR3 has 12 amino acids. Germline-derived CDR1 and CDR2 are LNHDA and SQIVND (reference sequence). Trimming left V 11 bases short and J 1 base short, with 12 bases between. CDR3 amino acids: CAGLQESYEQYF. The CDR3 nucleotides read TGTGCCGGGCTGCAGGAGTCCTACGAGCAGTACTTC.

The V call is TRBV9, the J call TRBJ2-1, with 7 bases that match TRBD2. This CDR3 is built from 15 residues. With V trimmed by 4 bases and J by 7 bases, 11 bases remained unmatched. CDR1 and CDR2 (germline): SGDLS, YYNGEE. The CDR3 sequence is CASSPTWGGNNEQFF. DNA of the CDR3: TGTGCCAGCAGCCCGACTTGGGGGGGAAATAATGAGCAGTTCTTC.

This chain joins TRBV9 and TRBJ2-5; D is perhaps TRBD2 (6 bases). The germline V gene has CDR1 SGDLS and CDR2 YYNGEE. V was shortened by 2 bases and J by 4 bases, with 21 bases between the two germline ends. The CDR3 is 17 amino acids. CDR3 sequence: CASSVSGSGRGRETQYF. CDR3 sequence (DNA): TGTGCCAGCAGCGTGAGCGGGTCCGGGAGAGGAAGAGAGACCCAGTACTTC.

V usage is TRBV27 and J usage is TRBJ1-1; perhaps TRBD1 as D (5 bases). This CDR3 has 14 amino acids. Between the trimmed V and J ends, which lost 4 bases and 5 bases, there was a span of 14 bases. CDR1 and CDR2 (germline): MNHEY, SMNVEV (reference sequence). Here the CDR3 reads CASSSHFQGTEAFF. The CDR3 DNA reads as TGTGCCAGCAGTTCCCACTTCCAGGGAACTGAAGCTTTCTTT.

The chain joins TRBV5-1 to TRBJ2-7; 10 bases align to TRBD2. V shed 4 bases, J shed 1 base, and the junction held 5 bases outside the gene matches. The germline CDR1 and CDR2 sequences are SGHRS and YFSETQ. The CDR3 has 15 amino acids. The CDR3 protein is CASSRIAGGSYEQYF. Written as DNA, the CDR3 is TGCGCCAGCAGCAGAATAGCGGGAGGTTCCTACGAGCAGTACTTC.

The rearrangement links TRBV7-6 to TRBJ2-7; 7 nucleotides align to TRBD1. CDR1 SGHVS and CDR2 FNYEAQ come from the germline V gene. CDR3 length: 14 residues. V lost 5 bases to trimming and J lost 7 bases; unmatched junction nucleotides: 11. The CDR3: CASSPRQGTGEQYF. The DNA of the CDR3 is TGTGCCAGCAGCCCCAGACAGGGAACGGGAGAGCAGTACTTC.

This clone appeared a single time. The genes are TRBV25-1 and TRBJ2-3; possibly TRBD2 for D (6 bases). The CDR3 consists of 16 residues. CDR1 is MGHDK and CDR2 is SYGVNS in the germline V gene. V shed 2 bases and J shed 0 bases, with 12 bases lying between them. The CDR3 DNA follows: TGTGCCAGCAGTGAAGTTGGGCGGGGTAGCACAGATACGCAGTATTTT. Amino acids: CASSEVGRGSTDTQYF.

Here the CDR3 reads CASSLRDRGGTEAFF. For the CDR3, the DNA is TGTGCCAGTAGTCTCCGGGACAGGGGTGGAACGGAAGCTTTCTTT. The chain couples TRBV19 to TRBJ1-1; TRBD1 aligns across 10 bases. Looked up from germline, CDR1 is LNHDA and CDR2 is SQIVND (reference sequence). V shed 5 bases, J shed 8 bases, and the junction held 11 bases outside the gene matches. CDR3 size: 15 residues. The full variable domain, with the rest looked up from reference TRBV19 and TRBJ1-1, is DGGITQSPKYLFRKEGQNVTLSCEQNLNHDAMYWYRQDPGQGLRLIYYSQIVNDFQKGDIAEGYSVSREKKESFPLTVTSAQKNPTAFYLCASSLRDRGGTEAFFGQGTRLTVV.